The 17 T cell receptor beta chains below were found in one sample sequenced in a study of blood T cell repertoires in COVID-19. Data came from immunoSEQ multiplex PCR; TCRdb stores just in-frame clones and leaves some out. This sample has roughly 220,000 clones, with approximately 80% found just once. Material: peripheral blood. The receptors were sampled from a woman between 40 and 50 years old who had recovered from COVID-19.

The rearrangement links TRBV23-1 to TRBJ2-2; tentatively, D is TRBD2 (6 bases). TRBV23-1 is noted as an ORF with a role that remains uncertain. The CDR3 extends over 15 amino acids. Trimming shortened V by 6 bases and J by 3 bases, and 14 bases separated the two germline ends. In nucleotides, the CDR3 is TGCGCCAGCAGCGCGGAGGGAGAACACACCGGGGAGCTGTTTTTT. It yields the protein CASSAEGEHTGELFF.

The CDR3 region has the DNA TGCAGTGCTAGAATGGGGGGGCTTAACACCTTC. Translated: CSARMGGLNTF. The rearrangement links TRBV20-1 to TRBJ1-2; tentative D call: TRBD1 (6 bases). The CDR3 runs 11 residues. V was pared by 2 bases and J by 12 bases, with 13 bases between. The V gene's germline CDR1 is DFQATT and CDR2 SNEGSKA (reference sequence).

V is TRBV2 and J is TRBJ2-3, with 7 bases aligning to TRBD2. Per the germline V gene, CDR1 is SNHLY and CDR2 is FYNNEI. This CDR3 contains 14 residues. V shed 3 bases and J 2 bases; nucleotides not matched to a gene: 2. CDR3 in amino acids: CASSDRDYTDTQYF. In DNA, the CDR3 is TGTGCCAGCAGTGACCGGGACTACACAGATACGCAGTATTTT.

This clone appeared a single time. V gene TRBV10-3 combines with J gene TRBJ2-7; 9 bases align to TRBD1. V shed 3 bases and J 1 base; nucleotides not matched to a gene: 1. This CDR3 is 14 amino acids long. Germline V gene lookup returns CDR1 ENHRY and CDR2 SYGVKD. CDR3 sequence reads: CAISEGTGSYEQYF. The DNA for the CDR3 is TGTGCCATCAGTGAAGGGACAGGGTCCTACGAGCAGTACTTC.

The chain recombines TRBV6-2 or TRBV6-3 with TRBJ1-1; 7 bases agree with TRBD1. This CDR3 spans 14 amino acids. Germline V CDR1 and CDR2: MNHEY, SVGEGT. V was clipped by 6 bases and J by 1 base; unmatched bases: 5. The CDR3 bases are TGTGCCAGCAGCCCACAGGGGACGAACACTGAAGCTTTCTTT. Translating it yields CASSPQGTNTEAFF.

The rearrangement uses TRBV19 and TRBJ1-5; D is perhaps TRBD1 (5 bases). The V gene's germline CDR1 is LNHDA and CDR2 SQIVND (reference sequence). The CDR3 runs to 15 residues. The V gene lost 6 bases and the J gene lost 5 bases, with 17 bases spanning the gap. The CDR3 here is CASSQSPTVYQPQHF. The CDR3 DNA reads as TGTGCCAGTAGCCAATCCCCGACAGTTTATCAGCCCCAGCATTTT. The whole variable domain, remainder taken from reference TRBV19 and TRBJ1-5, is DGGITQSPKYLFRKEGQNVTLSCEQNLNHDAMYWYRQDPGQGLRLIYYSQIVNDFQKGDIAEGYSVSREKKESFPLTVTSAQKNPTAFYLCASSQSPTVYQPQHFGDGTRLSIL.

The chain joins TRBV9 to TRBJ1-2; TRBD1 is a possible D gene (5 bases). Germline V gene lookup returns CDR1 SGDLS and CDR2 YYNGEE. The CDR3 loop spans 14 amino acids. Trimming removed 0 bases from V and 0 bases from J, with 6 bases in between. The CDR3 protein is CASSVGGSNYGYTF. The CDR3 DNA is TGTGCCAGCAGCGTAGGGGGCTCTAACTATGGCTACACCTTC.

DNA of the CDR3: TGTGCCAGCAGCCCAAGGGACAGGGAGAAGCAGTACTTC. Its translation is CASSPRDREKQYF. The chain is built from TRBV7-2 and TRBJ2-7, with TRBD1 matching 9 bases. The junction had 7 bases not matched to a gene; V was cut back by 5 bases and J by 8 bases. Germline V CDR1 and CDR2: SGHTA, FQGNSA. The CDR3 contains 13 residues.

The chain uses TRBV28 and TRBJ1-1, with D uncertain. This CDR3 has 14 amino acids. Germline loops: CDR1 MDHEN, CDR2 SYDVKM. Trimming took 2 bases from V and 4 from J, leaving 11 bases between them. In DNA, the CDR3 is TGTGCCAGCAGTTTAAGTTGGCTTGGCACTGAAGCTTTCTTT. It codes for CASSLSWLGTEAFF.

The chain links TRBV4-2 to TRBJ1-1; no reliable D call. From germline, CDR1 is LGHNA and CDR2 YNFKEQ. The CDR3 runs to 14 residues. Trimming left V 1 base short and J 1 base short, with 7 bases between. The CDR3 region is CASSQVGENTEAFF. CDR3 DNA: TGTGCCAGCAGCCAAGTCGGAGAGAACACTGAAGCTTTCTTT.

This clone was seen once. The chain combines TRBV7-9 with TRBJ2-7, with a weak D call TRBD2 (5 bases). CDR1 and CDR2 (germline): SEHNR, FQNEAQ (reference sequence). This CDR3 region has 15 residues. V was trimmed by 1 base and J by 5 bases, leaving 15 bases between them. CDR3 residues: CASSLGGSAPHEQYF. For the CDR3, the DNA is TGTGCCAGCAGCTTAGGAGGGAGTGCCCCCCACGAGCAGTACTTC.

The chain combines TRBV5-1 with TRBJ2-7; D might be TRBD1 (6 bases). Trimming cost V 1 base and J 3 bases, with 14 bases left between them. Per germline, CDR1 SGHRS and CDR2 YFSETQ. This CDR3 is built from 15 residues. CDR3 region: CASSLRDTPIYEQYF. CDR3 in DNA: TGCGCCAGCAGCTTGAGGGACACACCAATCTACGAGCAGTACTTC.

The chain employs TRBV11-2 and TRBJ2-5; maybe TRBD2 (6 bases). The CDR3 is 13 residues long. V was clipped by 7 bases and J by 7 bases, with 16 bases between them. Per germline, CDR1 SGHAT and CDR2 FQNNGV. CDR3 residues: CASNSGGLGTQYF. The CDR3, as DNA: TGTGCCAGCAACAGTGGGGGGTTGGGGACCCAGTACTTC.

J is TRBJ1-4 and V is TRBV7-9; D gene unclear. Germline V CDR1 and CDR2: SEHNR, FQNEAQ (reference sequence). The CDR3 length is 15 residues. V shed 1 base and J shed 4 bases, with 10 bases lying between them. CDR3 residues: CASSLGGQINEKLFF. The CDR3 DNA sequence: TGTGCCAGCAGCTTAGGTGGGCAGATTAATGAAAAACTGTTTTTT.

The chain employs TRBV29-1 and TRBJ2-7; D is unclear. Trimming cost V 1 base and J 3 bases, with 13 bases left between them. Germline-derived CDR1 and CDR2 are SQVTM and ANQGSEA. The CDR3 is made up of 14 amino acids. The CDR3 loop is CSVEVVGRNYEQYF. The CDR3 DNA reads as TGCAGCGTTGAAGTCGTAGGCAGGAACTACGAGCAGTACTTC.

The chain links TRBV7-9 to TRBJ1-3; D not resolved. The germline V gene encodes CDR1 SEHNR and CDR2 FQNEAQ (reference sequence). V was clipped by 4 bases and J by 0 bases, with 13 bases between them. The CDR3 totals 16 residues. DNA of the CDR3: TGTGCCAGCAGCTCTACGTGGGGAGTCTCTGGAAACACCATATATTTT. Protein product: CASSSTWGVSGNTIYF.

This clone appeared a single time. The chain has TRBV3-1 (or the pseudogene TRBV3-2) and TRBJ1-1; D is perhaps TRBD1 (6 bases). Deletions cut 3 bases from V and 2 bases from J, with 10 bases between. Germline CDR1 LGHDT, CDR2 YNNKEL (reference sequence). CDR3 length: 14 residues. The CDR3 DNA sequence: TGTGCCAGCAGCCAGGGACATCTAAACACTGAAGCTTTCTTT. This gives the protein CASSQGHLNTEAFF.